This T cell receptor beta chain was sequenced during a study of cytomegalovirus exposure and HLA in healthy donors. PCR was performed using 60 Vbeta and 13 Jbeta primers. Sequenced by immunoSEQ multiplex PCR; TCRdb stores in-frame clones only, minus some. The table shows approximately 240,000 clones, with roughly 82% occurring only once. V lost 2 bases to trimming and J lost 7 bases; unmatched junction nucleotides: 15. CDR1 is LGHNT and CDR2 is FRNRAP in the germline V gene. The CDR3 totals 18 residues. Sequencing was done on a sample of PBMCs. This TCR was sampled from a woman aged 40 to 50 in good health and CMV-seropositive. The chain has TRBV12-5 and TRBJ2-7, with TRBD2 identical over 12 bases. CDR3 bases: TGTGCTAGTGGTTTGCAAGTAGGGGCTAGCGGGAGGGTAATGGAGCAGTACTTC. Translating it yields CASGLQVGASGRVMEQYF.